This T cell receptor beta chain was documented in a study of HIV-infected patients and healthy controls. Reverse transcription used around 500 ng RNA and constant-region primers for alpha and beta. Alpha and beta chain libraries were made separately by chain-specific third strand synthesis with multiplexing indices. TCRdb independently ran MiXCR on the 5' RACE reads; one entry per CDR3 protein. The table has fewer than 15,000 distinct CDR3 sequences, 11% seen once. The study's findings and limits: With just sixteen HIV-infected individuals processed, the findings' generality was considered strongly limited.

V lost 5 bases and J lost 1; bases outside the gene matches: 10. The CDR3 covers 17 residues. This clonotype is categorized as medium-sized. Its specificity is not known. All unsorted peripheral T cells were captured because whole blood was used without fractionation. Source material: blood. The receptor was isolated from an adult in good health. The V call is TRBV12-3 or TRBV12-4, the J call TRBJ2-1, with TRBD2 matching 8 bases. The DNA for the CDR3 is TGTGCCAGCAGTACAGTTACTAGCGGCAGATCCTACAATGAGCAGTTCTTC. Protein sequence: CASSTVTSGRSYNEQFF.